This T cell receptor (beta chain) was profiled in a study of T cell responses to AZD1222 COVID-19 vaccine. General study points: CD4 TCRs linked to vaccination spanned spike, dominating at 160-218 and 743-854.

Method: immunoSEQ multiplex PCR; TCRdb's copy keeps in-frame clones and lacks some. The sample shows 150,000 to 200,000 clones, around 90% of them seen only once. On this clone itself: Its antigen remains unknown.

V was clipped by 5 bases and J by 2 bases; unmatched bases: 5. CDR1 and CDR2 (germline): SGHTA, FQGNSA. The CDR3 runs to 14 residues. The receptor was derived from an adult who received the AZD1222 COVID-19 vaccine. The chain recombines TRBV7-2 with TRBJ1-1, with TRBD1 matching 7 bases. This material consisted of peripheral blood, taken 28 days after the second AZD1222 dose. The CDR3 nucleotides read TGTGCCAGCAGCCCTAGACAGGGAAACACTGAAGCTTTCTTT. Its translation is CASSPRQGNTEAFF.